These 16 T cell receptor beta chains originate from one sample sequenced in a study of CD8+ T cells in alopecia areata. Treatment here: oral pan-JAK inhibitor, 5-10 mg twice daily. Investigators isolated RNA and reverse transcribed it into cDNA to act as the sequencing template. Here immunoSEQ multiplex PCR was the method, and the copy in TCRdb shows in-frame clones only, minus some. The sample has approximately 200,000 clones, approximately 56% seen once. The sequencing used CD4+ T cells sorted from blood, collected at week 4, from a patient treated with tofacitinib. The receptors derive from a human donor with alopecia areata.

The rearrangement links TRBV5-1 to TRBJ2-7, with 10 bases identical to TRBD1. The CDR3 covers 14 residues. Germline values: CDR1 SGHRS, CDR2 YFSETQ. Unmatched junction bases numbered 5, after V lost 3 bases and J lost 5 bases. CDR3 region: CASSSPGTGDEQYF. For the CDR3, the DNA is TGCGCCAGCAGCTCCCCCGGGACAGGGGACGAGCAGTACTTC.

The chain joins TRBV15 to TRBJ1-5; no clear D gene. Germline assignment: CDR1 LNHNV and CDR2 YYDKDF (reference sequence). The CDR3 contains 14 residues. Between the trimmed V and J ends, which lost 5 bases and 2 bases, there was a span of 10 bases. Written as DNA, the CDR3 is TGTGCCACCAGCCGGACGAGGGGCAATCAGCCCCAGCATTTT. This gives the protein CATSRTRGNQPQHF.

This chain's CDR3 is CASSQEGPSYEQYF. The CDR3 DNA is TGTGCCAGCAGCCAAGAGGGACCCTCCTACGAGCAGTACTTC. V is TRBV4-2 and J is TRBJ2-7; D may be TRBD1 or TRBD2 (5 bases each). The germline V gene encodes CDR1 LGHNA and CDR2 YNFKEQ. The V and J ends lost 0 bases and 0 bases respectively, with 6 bases between them. The CDR3 extends over 14 amino acids.

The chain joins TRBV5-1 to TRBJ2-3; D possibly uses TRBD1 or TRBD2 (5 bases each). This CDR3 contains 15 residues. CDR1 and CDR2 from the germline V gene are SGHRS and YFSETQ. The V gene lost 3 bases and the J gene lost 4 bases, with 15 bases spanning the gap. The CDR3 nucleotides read TGCGCCAGCAGCTCGACCGGGGCCAGCGCAGATACGCAGTATTTT. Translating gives CASSSTGASADTQYF.

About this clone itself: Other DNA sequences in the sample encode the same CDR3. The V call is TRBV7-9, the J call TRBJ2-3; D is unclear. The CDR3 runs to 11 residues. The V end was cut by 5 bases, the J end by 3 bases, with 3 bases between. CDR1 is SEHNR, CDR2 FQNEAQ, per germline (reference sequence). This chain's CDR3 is CASSRTDTQYF. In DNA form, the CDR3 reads TGTGCCAGCAGCAGGACAGATACGCAGTATTTT.

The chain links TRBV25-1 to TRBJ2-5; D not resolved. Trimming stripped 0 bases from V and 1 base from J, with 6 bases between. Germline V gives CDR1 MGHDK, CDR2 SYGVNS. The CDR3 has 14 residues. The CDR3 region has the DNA TGTGCCAGCAGTGAATATGTCGGCCAAGAGACCCAGTACTTC. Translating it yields CASSEYVGQETQYF.

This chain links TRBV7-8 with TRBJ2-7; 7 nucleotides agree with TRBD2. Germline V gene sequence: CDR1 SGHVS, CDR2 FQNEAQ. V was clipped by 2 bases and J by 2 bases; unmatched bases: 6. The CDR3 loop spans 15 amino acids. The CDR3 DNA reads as TGTGCCAGCAGCTTAAAGTCCGCGGGAGCCTACGAGCAGTACTTC. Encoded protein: CASSLKSAGAYEQYF.

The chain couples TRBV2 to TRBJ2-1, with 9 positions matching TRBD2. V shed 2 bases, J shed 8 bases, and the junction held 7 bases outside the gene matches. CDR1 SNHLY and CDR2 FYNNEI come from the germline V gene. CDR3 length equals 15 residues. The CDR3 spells CASSEQGTSTYEQFF. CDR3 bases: TGTGCCAGCAGTGAACAAGGGACTAGCACATATGAGCAGTTCTTC.

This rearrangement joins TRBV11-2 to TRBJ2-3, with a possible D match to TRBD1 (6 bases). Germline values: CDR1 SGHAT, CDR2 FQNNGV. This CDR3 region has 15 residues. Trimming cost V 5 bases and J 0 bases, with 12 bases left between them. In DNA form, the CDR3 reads TGTGCCAGCAGCCCTGCCGGGACAAGCACAGATACGCAGTATTTT. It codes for CASSPAGTSTDTQYF.

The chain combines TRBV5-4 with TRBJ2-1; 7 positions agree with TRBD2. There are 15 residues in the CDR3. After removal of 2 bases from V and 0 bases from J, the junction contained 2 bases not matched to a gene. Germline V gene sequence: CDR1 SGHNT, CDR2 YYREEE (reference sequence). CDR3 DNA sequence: TGTGCCAGCAGCTTAAGACTAGCCTCCTACAATGAGCAGTTCTTC. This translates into CASSLRLASYNEQFF.

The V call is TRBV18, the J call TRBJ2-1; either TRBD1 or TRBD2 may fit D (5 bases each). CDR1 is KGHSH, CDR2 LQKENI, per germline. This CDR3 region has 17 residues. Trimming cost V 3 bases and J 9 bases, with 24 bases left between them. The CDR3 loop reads CASSPSNPGTAPGEQFF. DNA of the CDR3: TGTGCCAGCTCACCTTCAAACCCCGGGACGGCCCCTGGTGAGCAGTTCTTC. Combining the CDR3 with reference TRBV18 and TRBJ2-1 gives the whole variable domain NAGVMQNPRHLVRRRGQEARLRCSPMKGHSHVYWYRQLPEEGLKFMVYLQKENIIDESGMPKERFSAEFPKEGPSILRIQQVVRGDSAAYFCASSPSNPGTAPGEQFFGPGTRLTVL.

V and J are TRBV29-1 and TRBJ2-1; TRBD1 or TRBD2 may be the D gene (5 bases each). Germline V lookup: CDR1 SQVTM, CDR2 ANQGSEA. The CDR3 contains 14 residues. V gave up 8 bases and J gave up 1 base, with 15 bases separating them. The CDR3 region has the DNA TGCAGCACGGCACGGGGCTTTTCCTACAATGAGCAGTTCTTC. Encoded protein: CSTARGFSYNEQFF.

The CDR3 sequence: CASSEALGERYTF. In DNA, the CDR3 is TGTGCCAGCAGTGAAGCGCTTGGGGAGCGCTACACCTTC. The genes are TRBV6-1 and TRBJ1-2; D is uncertain. The CDR3 contains 13 residues. Germline CDR1 and CDR2: MNHNS and SASEGT. The germline V and J ends were trimmed by 0 bases and 9 bases, with 11 bases remaining between them.

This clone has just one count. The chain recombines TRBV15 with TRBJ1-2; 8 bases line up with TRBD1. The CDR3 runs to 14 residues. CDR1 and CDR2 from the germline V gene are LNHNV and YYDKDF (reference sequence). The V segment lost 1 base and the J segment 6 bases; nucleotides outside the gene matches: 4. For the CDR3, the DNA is TGTGCCACCAGCAGAGGCCAGGGGGCGGATGGCTACACCTTC. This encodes CATSRGQGADGYTF.

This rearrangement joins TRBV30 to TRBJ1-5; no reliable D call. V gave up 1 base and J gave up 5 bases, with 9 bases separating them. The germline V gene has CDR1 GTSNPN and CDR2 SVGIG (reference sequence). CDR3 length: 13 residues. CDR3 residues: CAWSESEDQPQHF. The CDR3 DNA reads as TGTGCCTGGAGTGAATCGGAGGATCAGCCCCAGCATTTT.

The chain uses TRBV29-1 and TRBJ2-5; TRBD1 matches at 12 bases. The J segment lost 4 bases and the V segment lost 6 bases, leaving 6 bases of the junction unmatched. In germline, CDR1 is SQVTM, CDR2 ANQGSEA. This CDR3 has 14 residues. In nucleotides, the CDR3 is TGCAGCGTCGCGGGGACAGGGGGCGCAGAGACCCAGTACTTC. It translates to CSVAGTGGAETQYF.